A single T cell receptor beta chain is shown here with its context. The antigen is undetermined. This entry is derived from a study of T cell responses to AZD1222 COVID-19 vaccine. Study-level information: Second-dose schedules of about 4 or about 12 weeks were combined.

Study-wide findings and caveats: With dominance at 160-218 and 743-854, vaccine-associated CD4 TCRs spanned spike. Donors in the cohort were predominantly white British and more often female, and clonal diversity was possibly underestimated.

Germline V gene sequence: CDR1 SGHTA, CDR2 FQGTGA. V lost 0 bases and J lost 5; bases outside the gene matches: 6. CDR3 length equals 15 residues. Data came from immunoSEQ multiplex PCR; TCRdb stores just in-frame clones and leaves some out. The profile shows around 180,000 clones, 75% to 90% of them singletons. Sequencing used peripheral blood, obtained on day 0 of AZD1222 vaccination. The gene calls are TRBV7-3 and TRBJ2-5; 7 nucleotides align to TRBD1. The TCR was taken from an adult in good health. The CDR3 sequence: CASSLTADRPETQYF. Here the CDR3 DNA reads TGTGCCAGCAGCTTAACCGCGGACAGGCCGGAGACCCAGTACTTC.